This T cell receptor (beta chain) was captured by sequencing in a study of shared clonotypes between healthy human individuals. Generated by immunoSEQ multiplex PCR, the TCRdb table keeps only in-frame clones and is missing some. The profile shows 2 million or so clones, about 95% of them singletons. Cells designated naive CD8 were CD45RO-negative and were positively selected for CCR7, with terminally differentiated effector memory CD45RA+ cells excluded. Germline V gives CDR1 SGHKS, CDR2 YYEKEE (reference sequence). The CDR3 extends over 13 amino acids. V dropped 4 bases and J dropped 2 bases, with 10 bases sitting between them.

This TCR was recovered from a man younger than 35 in good health. Sequenced sample: naive CD8+ T cells sorted from blood. The rearrangement links TRBV5-5 to TRBJ2-7; D is ambiguous. The CDR3 bases are TGTGCCAGCAGCCCCGGACCCGCCTACGAGCAGTACTTC. This encodes CASSPGPAYEQYF.